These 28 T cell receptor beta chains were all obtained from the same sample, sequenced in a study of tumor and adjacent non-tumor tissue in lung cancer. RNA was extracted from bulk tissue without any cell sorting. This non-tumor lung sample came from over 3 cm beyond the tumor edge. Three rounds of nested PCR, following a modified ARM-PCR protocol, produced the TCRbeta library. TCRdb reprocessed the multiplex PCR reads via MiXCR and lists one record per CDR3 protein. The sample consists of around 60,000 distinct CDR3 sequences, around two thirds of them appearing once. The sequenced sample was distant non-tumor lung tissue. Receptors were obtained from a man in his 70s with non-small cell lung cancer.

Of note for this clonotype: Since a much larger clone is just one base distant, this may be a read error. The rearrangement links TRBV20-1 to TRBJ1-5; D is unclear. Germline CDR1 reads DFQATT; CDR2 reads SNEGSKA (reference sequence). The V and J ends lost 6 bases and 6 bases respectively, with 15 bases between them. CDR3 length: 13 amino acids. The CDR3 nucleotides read TGCAGTGCGGCAGGAAAGGGCAGTCAGCCCCAGCATTTT. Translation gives CSAAGKGSQPQHF.

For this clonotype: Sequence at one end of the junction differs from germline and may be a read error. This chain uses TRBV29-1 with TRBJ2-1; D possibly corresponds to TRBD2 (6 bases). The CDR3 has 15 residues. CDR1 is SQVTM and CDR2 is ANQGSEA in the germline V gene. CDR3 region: CSVERGGGVIVGRFF. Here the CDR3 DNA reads TGCAGCGTTGAAAGGGGAGGCGGGGTAATCGTCGGGCGGTTCTTT.

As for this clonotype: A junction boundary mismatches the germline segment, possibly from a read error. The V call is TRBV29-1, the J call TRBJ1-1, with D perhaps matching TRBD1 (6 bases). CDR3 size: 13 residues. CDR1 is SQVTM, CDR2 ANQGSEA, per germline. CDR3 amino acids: CSVVRGRDTEDFF. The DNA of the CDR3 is TGCAGCGTTGTTAGGGGGAGGGACACTGAAGATTTCTTT.

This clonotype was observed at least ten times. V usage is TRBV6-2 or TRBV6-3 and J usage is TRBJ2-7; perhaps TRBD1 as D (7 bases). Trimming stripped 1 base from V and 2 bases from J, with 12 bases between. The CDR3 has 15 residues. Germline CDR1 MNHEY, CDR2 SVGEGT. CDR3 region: CASSYFFRGAYEQYF. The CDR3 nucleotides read TGTGCCAGCAGTTACTTTTTCAGGGGGGCCTACGAGCAGTACTTC.

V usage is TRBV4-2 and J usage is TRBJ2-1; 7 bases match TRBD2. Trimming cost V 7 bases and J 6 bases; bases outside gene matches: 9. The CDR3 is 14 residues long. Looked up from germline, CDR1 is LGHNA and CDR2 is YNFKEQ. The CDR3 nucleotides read TGTGCCAGCAACCGGCCCGGGACTACCAATGAGCAGTTCTTC. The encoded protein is CASNRPGTTNEQFF.

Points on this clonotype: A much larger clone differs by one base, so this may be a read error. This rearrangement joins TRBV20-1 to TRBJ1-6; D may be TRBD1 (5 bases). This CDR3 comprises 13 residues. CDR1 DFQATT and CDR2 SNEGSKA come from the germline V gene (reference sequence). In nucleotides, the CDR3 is TGCAGTGTTAGAGGCGTGGGGGACTCACCCCTCCACTTT. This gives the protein CSVRGVGDSPLHF.

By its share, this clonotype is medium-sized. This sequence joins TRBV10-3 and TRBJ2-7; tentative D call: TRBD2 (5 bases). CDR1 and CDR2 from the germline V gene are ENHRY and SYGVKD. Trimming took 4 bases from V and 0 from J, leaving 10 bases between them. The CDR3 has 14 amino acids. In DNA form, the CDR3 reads TGTGCCATCAGTGGGAGCGGATCCTCCTACGAGCAGTACTTC. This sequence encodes CAISGSGSSYEQYF.

The CDR3 protein is CASSSQGALYDEQFF. The CDR3 nucleotides read TGTGCCAGCAGTTCACAGGGGGCGCTTTACGATGAGCAGTTCTTC. This chain uses TRBV11-2 with TRBJ2-1, with 9 bases aligning to TRBD1. CDR3 length equals 15 residues. From germline, CDR1 is SGHAT and CDR2 FQNNGV. The J segment lost 8 bases and the V segment lost 6 bases, leaving 11 bases of the junction unmatched.

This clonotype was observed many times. The CDR3 region has the DNA TGTGCCAGCAGCTCGCAGGGGTTTCAACTGTTTTTT. It yields the protein CASSSQGFQLFF. The chain uses TRBV11-2 and TRBJ1-4, with D maybe TRBD1 (6 bases). Germline CDR1 SGHAT, CDR2 FQNNGV. CDR3 length: 12 residues. Trimming cost V 4 bases and J 12 bases, with 12 bases left between them.

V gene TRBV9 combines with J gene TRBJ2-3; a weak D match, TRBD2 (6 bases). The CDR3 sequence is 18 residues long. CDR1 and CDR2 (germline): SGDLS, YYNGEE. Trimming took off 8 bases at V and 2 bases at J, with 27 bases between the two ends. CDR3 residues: CASSSRPGDLIITDTQYF. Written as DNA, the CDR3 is TGTGCCAGTAGCTCCCGGCCGGGGGACCTAATTATCACAGATACGCAGTATTTT. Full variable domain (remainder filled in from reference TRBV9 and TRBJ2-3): DSGVTQTPKHLITATGQRVTLRCSPRSGDLSVYWYQQSLDQGLQFLIQYYNGEERAKGNILERFSAQQFPDLHSELNLSSLELGDSALYFCASSSRPGDLIITDTQYFGPGTRLTVL.

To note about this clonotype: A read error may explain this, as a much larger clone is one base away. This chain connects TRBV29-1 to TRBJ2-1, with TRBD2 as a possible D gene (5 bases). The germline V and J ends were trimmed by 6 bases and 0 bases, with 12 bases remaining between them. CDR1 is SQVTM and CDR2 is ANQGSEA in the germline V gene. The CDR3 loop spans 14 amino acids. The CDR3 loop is CSVEPEGSYNEQFF. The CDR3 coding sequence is TGCAGCGTAGAACCCGAGGGCTCCTACAATGAGCAGTTCTTC.

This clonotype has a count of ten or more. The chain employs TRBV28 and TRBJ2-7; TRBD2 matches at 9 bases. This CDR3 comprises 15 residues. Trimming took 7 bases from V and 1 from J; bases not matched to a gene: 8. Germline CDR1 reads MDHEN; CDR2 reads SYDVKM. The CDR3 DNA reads TGTGCCAGCACTCCACGCGGGAGGGGGTCCTACGAGCAGTACTTC. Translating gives CASTPRGRGSYEQYF.

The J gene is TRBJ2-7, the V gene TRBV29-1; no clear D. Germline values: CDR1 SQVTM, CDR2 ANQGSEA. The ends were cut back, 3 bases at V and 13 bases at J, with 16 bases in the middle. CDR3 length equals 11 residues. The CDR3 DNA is TGCAGCGTTGACGGTGGTAACAAGCGATACTTC. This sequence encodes CSVDGGNKRYF.

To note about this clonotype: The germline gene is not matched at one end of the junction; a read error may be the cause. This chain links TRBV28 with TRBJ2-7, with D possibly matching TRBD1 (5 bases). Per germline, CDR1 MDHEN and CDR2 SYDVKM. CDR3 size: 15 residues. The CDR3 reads CATSTGRTSSYEQYF. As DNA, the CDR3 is TGTGCCACCAGTACAGGACGGACGAGCTCCTACGAGCAGTACTTC.

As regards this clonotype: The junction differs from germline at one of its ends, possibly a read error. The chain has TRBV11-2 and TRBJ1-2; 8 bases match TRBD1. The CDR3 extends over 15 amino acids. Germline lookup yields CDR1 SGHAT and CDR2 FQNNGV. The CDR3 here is CAISLDLGQVYGYTF. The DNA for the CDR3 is TGTGCCATCAGCTTAGACCTGGGACAGGTGTATGGCTACACCTTC. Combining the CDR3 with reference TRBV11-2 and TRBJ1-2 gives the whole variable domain EAGVAQSPRYKIIEKRQSVAFWCNPISGHATLYWYQQILGQGPKLLIQFQNNGVVDDSQLPKDRFSAERLKGVDSTLKIQPAKLEDSAVYLCAISLDLGQVYGYTFGSGTRLTVV.

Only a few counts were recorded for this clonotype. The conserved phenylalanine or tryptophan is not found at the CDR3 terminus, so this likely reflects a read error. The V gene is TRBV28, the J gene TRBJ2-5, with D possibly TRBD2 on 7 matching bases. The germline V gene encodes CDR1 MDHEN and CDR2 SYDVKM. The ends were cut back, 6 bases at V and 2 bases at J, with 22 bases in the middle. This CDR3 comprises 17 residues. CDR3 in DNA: TGTGCCAGCAGACAACTCGAGGGGGGGACAAAACAAGAGACCCAGTACTCC. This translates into CASRQLEGGTKQETQYS.

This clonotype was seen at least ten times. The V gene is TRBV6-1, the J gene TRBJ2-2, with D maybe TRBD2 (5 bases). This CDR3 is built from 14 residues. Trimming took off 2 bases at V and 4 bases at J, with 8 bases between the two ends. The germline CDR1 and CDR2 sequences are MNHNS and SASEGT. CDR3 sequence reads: CASSEQAGTGELFF. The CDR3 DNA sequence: TGTGCCAGCAGTGAACAGGCGGGCACCGGGGAGCTGTTTTTT.

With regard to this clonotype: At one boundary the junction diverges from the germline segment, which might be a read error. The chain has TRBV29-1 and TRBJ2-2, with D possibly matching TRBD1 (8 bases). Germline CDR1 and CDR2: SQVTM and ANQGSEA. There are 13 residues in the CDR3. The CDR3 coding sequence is TGCAGCACCCGGACAGGGAGGGGTGGGGAGCTGTTATTT. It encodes CSTRTGRGGELLF.

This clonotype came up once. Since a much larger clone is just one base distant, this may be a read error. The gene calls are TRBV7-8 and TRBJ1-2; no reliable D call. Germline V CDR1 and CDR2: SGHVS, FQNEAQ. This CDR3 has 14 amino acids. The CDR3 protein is CASSREGPNYGYIF. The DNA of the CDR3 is TGTGCCAGCAGCCGCGAGGGCCCTAACTATGGCTACATCTTC.

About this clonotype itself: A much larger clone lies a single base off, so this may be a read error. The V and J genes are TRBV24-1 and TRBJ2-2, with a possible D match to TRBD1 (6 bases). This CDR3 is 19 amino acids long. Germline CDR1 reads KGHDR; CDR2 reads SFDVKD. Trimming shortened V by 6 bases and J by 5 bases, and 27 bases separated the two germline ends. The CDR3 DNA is TGTGCCACCAGTCCAAGCCCCCCCGGGTCAGGGGTGAGAACCGGGGAGCTGTTTTTT. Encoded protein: CATSPSPPGSGVRTGELFF.

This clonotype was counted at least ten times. The CDR3 loop reads CATSPGGRGTDTQYF. In nucleotides, the CDR3 is TGTGCCACCTCCCCAGGCGGGAGGGGCACAGATACGCAGTATTTT. The gene calls are TRBV10-3 and TRBJ2-3; 9 bases are shared with TRBD2. Trimming cost V 10 bases and J 1 base; bases outside gene matches: 9. CDR3 length equals 15 residues. Germline V gene data show CDR1 as ENHRY and CDR2 as SYGVKD.

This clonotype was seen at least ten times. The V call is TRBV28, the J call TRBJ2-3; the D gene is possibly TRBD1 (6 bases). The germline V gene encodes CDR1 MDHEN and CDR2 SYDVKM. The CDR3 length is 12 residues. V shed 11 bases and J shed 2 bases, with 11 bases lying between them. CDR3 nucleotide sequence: TGTGCCTCGGGACACCTCACAGATACGCAGTATTTT. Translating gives CASGHLTDTQYF.

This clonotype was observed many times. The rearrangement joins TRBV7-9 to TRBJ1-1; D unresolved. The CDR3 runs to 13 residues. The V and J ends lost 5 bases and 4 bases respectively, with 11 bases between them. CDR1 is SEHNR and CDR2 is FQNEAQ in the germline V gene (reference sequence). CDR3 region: CASSAGRLTEAFF. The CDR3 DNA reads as TGTGCCAGCAGCGCCGGACGGCTCACTGAAGCTTTCTTT.

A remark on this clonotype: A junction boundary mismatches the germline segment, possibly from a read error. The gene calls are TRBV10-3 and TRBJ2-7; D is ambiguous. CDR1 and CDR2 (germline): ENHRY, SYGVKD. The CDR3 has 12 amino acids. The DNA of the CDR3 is TGTACCACCGAGAAGGTAAACTACGAGCAGTGCTTC. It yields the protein CTTEKVNYEQCF.

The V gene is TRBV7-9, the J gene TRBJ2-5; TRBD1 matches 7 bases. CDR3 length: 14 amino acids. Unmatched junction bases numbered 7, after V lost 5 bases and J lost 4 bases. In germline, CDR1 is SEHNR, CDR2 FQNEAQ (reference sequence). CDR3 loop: CASSLRGIGETQYF. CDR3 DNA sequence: TGTGCCAGCAGCCTCAGGGGGATAGGAGAGACCCAGTACTTC.

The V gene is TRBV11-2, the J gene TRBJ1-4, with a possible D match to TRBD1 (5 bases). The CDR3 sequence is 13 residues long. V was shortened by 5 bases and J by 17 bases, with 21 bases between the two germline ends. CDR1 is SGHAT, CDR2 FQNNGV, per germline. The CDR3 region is CASSPMGGQKPFF. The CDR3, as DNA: TGTGCCAGCAGCCCGATGGGGGGTCAAAAACCATTTTTT.

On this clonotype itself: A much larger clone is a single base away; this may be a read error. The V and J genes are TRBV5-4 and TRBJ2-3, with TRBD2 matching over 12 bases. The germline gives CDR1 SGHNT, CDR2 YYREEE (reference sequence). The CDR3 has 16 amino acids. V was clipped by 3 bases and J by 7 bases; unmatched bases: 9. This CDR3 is CASSSSGGASANTQYF. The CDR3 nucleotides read TGTGCCAGCAGCTCTAGCGGGGGGGCCAGTGCTAATACGCAGTATTTT.

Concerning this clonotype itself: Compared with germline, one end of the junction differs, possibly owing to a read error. CDR3 sequence (DNA): TGCGCCAGCAGCGAATATGGTCACCAAGAGACCCAGTACTTC. It encodes CASSEYGHQETQYF. This chain connects TRBV11-2 to TRBJ2-5; no clear D gene. Looked up from germline, CDR1 is SGHAT and CDR2 is FQNNGV. CDR3 size: 14 residues.